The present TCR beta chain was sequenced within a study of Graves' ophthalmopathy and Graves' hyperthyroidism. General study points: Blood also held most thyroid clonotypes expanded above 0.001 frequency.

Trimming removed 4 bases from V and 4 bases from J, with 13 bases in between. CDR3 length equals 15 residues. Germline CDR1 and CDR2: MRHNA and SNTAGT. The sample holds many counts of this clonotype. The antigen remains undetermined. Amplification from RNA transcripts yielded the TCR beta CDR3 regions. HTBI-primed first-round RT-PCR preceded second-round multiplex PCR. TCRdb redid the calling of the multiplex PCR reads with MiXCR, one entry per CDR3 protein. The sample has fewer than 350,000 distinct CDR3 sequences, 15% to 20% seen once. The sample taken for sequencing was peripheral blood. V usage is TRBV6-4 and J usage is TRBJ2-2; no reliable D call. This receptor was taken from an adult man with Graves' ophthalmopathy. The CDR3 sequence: CASSVQTKSTGELFF. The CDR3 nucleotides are TGTGCCAGCAGTGTCCAGACAAAGTCCACCGGGGAGCTGTTTTTT.